The clone carrying this T cell receptor beta chain was seen ten or more times. Healthy Caucasians made up all donors. This sample is part of a study of identical twins. Each CDR3 protein gets one entry after TCRdb re-called the 5' RACE reads with MiXCR. The sample has around 250,000 distinct CDR3 sequences; roughly an eighth are singletons. Trimming at V came to 1 base and at J to 3 bases, leaving 3 bases not matched to a gene. The CDR3 contains 14 residues. Germline loops: CDR1 LNHNV, CDR2 YYDKDF (reference sequence). Another study also made use of these data, one on yellow fever vaccine responses in identical twins.

The source of this sequence is a young woman in good health. The chain is built from TRBV15 and TRBJ2-7; 7 nucleotides align to TRBD1. Material: memory (CD45RO+) T cells sorted from blood. The CDR3 loop reads CATSRGQGIYEQYF. The CDR3 DNA follows: TGTGCCACCAGCAGAGGACAGGGAATCTACGAGCAGTACTTC.